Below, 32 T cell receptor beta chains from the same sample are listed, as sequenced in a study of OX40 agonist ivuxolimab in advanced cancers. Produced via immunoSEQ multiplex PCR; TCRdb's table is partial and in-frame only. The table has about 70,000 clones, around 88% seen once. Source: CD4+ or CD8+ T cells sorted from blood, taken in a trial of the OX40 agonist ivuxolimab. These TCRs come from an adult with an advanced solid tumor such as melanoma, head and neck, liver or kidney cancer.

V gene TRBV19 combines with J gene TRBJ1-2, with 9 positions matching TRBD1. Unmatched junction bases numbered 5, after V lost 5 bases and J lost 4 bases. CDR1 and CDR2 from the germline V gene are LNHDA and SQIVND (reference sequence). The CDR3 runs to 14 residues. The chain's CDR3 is CASSPTGGLYGYTF. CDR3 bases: TGTGCCAGTAGTCCAACAGGGGGCCTCTATGGCTACACCTTC. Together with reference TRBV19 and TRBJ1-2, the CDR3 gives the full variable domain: DGGITQSPKYLFRKEGQNVTLSCEQNLNHDAMYWYRQDPGQGLRLIYYSQIVNDFQKGDIAEGYSVSREKKESFPLTVTSAQKNPTAFYLCASSPTGGLYGYTFGSGTRLTVV.

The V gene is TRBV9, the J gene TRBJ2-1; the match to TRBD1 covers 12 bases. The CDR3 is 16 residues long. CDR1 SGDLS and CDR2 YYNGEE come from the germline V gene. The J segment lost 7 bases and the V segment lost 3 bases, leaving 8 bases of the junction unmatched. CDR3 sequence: CASSAPGTGGYNEQFF. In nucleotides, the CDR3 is TGTGCCAGCAGCGCGCCGGGGACAGGGGGCTATAATGAGCAGTTCTTC.

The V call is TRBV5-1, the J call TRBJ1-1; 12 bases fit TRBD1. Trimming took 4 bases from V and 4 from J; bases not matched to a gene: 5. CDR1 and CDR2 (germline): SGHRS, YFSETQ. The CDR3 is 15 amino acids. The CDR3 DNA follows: TGCGCCAGCAGCGTGGGACAGGGGGCGGGCACTGAAGCTTTCTTT. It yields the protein CASSVGQGAGTEAFF.

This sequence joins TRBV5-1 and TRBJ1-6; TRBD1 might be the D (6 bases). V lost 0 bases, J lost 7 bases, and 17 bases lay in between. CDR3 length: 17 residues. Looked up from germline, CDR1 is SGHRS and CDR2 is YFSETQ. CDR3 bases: TGCGCCAGCAGCTTGGTAGGCAAGGGGGGCTCGAATTCACCCCTCCACTTT. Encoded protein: CASSLVGKGGSNSPLHF. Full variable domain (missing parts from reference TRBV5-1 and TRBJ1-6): KAGVTQTPRYLIKTRGQQVTLSCSPISGHRSVSWYQQTPGQGLQFLFEYFSETQRNKGNFPGRFSGRQFSNSRSEMNVSTLELGDSALYLCASSLVGKGGSNSPLHFGNGTRLTVT.

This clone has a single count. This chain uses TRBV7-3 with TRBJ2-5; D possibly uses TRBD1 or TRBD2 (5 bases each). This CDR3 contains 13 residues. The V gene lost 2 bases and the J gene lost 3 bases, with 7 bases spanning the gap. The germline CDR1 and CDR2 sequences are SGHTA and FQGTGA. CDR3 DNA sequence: TGTGCCAGCAGCTTAGGGACGAAAGAGACCCAGTACTTC. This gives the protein CASSLGTKETQYF.

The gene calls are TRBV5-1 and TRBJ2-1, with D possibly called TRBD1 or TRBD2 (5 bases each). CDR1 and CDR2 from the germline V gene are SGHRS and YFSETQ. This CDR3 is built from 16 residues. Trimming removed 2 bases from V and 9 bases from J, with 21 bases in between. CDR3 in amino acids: CASSLNPGPALGEQFF. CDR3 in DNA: TGCGCCAGCAGCTTAAACCCGGGACCAGCCCTTGGTGAGCAGTTCTTC.

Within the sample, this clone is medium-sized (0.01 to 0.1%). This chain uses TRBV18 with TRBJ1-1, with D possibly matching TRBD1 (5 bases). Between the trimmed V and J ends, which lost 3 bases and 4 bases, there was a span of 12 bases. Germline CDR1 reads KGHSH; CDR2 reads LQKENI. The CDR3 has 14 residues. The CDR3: CASSPGVGGTEAFF. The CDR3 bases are TGTGCCAGCTCACCGGGAGTCGGGGGCACTGAAGCTTTCTTT.

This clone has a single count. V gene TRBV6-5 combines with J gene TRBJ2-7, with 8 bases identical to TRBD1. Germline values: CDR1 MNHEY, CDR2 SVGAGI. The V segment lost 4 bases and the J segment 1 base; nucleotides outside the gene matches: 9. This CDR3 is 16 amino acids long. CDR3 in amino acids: CASSSHRQGRSYEQYF. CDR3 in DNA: TGTGCCAGCAGTTCCCACAGACAGGGGCGTTCCTACGAGCAGTACTTC.

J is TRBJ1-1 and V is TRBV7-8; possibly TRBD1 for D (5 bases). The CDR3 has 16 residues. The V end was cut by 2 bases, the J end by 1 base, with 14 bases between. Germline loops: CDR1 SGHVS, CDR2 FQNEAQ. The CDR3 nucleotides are TGTGCCAGCAGCTTACGGGACTGGGGGGGGAACACTGAAGCTTTCTTT. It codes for CASSLRDWGGNTEAFF.

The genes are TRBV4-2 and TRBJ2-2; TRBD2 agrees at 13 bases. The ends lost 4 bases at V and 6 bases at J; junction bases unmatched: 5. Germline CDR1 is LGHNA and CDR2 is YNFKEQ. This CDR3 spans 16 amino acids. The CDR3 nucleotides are TGTGCCAGCAGCCCCGGACTAGCGGGAGAGGCCGGGGAGCTGTTTTTT. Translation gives CASSPGLAGEAGELFF.

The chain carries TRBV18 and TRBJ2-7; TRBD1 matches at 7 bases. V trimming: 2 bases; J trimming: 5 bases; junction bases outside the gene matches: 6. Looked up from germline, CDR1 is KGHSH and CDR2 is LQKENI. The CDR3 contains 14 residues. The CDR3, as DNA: TGTGCCAGCTCACCAGGGGACAGTCTCAACGAGCAGTACTTC. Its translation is CASSPGDSLNEQYF.

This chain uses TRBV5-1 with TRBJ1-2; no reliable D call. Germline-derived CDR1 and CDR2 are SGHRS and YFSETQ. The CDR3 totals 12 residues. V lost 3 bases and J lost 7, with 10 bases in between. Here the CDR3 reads CASSSSNSGYTF. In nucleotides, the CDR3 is TGCGCCAGCAGCTCATCGAATTCTGGCTACACCTTC.

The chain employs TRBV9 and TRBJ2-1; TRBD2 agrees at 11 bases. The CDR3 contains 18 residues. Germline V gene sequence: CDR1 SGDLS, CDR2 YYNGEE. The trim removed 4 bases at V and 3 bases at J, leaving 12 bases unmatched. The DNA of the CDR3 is TGTGCCAGCAGCACGGGGACTAGCGGCCTTTATCTCTACAATGAGCAGTTCTTC. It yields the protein CASSTGTSGLYLYNEQFF.

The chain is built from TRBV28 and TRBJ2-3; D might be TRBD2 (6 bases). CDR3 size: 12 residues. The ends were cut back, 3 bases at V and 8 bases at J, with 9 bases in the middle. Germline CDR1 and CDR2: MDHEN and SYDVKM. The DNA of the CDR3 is TGTGCCAGCAGTTTGGTCGGGAGTACGCAGTATTTT. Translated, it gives CASSLVGSTQYF.

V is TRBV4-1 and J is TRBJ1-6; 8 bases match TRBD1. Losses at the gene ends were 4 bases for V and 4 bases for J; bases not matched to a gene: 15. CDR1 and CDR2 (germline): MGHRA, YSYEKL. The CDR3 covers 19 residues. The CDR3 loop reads CASSLYSGQGQYYNSPLHF. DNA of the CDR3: TGCGCCAGCAGCCTATACTCCGGACAGGGCCAATATTATAATTCACCCCTCCACTTT.

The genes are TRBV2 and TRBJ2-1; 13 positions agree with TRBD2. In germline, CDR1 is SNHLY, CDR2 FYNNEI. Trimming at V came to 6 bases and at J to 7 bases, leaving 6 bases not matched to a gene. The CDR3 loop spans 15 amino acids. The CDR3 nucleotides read TGTGCCAGCAGCCCTAGGACTAGCGGGAGAAATGAGCAGTTCTTC. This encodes CASSPRTSGRNEQFF.

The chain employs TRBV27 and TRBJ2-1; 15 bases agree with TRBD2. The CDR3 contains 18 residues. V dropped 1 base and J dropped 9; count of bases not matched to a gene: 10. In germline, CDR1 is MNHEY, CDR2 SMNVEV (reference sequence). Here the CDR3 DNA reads TGTGCCAGCAGTTTATTTGGACTAGCGGGAGGGCCGGGGGGTGAGCAGTTCTTC. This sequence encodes CASSLFGLAGGPGGEQFF.

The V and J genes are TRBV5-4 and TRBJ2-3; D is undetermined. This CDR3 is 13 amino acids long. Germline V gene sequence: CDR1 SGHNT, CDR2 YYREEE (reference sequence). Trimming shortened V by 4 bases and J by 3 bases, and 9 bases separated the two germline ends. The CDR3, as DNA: TGTGCCAGCAGCCAGACACCGACAGATACGCAGTATTTT. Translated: CASSQTPTDTQYF.

The CDR3 DNA reads as TGCGCCAGCAGCTTGGCCGCGACAGGGGACGAAAAACTGTTTTTT. Translation: CASSLAATGDEKLFF. The gene calls are TRBV5-1 and TRBJ1-4; TRBD1 matches 8 bases. V lost 0 bases to trimming and J lost 8 bases; unmatched junction nucleotides: 6. The germline V gene encodes CDR1 SGHRS and CDR2 YFSETQ. The CDR3 is made up of 15 amino acids. Supplemented by reference TRBV5-1 and TRBJ1-4, the full variable domain reads KAGVTQTPRYLIKTRGQQVTLSCSPISGHRSVSWYQQTPGQGLQFLFEYFSETQRNKGNFPGRFSGRQFSNSRSEMNVSTLELGDSALYLCASSLAATGDEKLFFGSGTQLSVL.

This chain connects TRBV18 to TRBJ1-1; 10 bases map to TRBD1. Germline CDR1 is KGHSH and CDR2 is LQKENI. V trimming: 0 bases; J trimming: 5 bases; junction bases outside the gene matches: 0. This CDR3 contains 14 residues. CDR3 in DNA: TGTGCCAGCTCACCACCGGGACAGGGGACTGAAGCTTTCTTT. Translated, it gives CASSPPGQGTEAFF.

CDR3 sequence: CASSQDQSVGTGRYNEQFF. The CDR3 nucleotides are TGTGCCAGCAGCCAAGATCAGTCGGTGGGGACAGGGCGCTACAATGAGCAGTTCTTC. The chain has TRBV4-2 and TRBJ2-1, with TRBD1 matching over 9 bases. Germline assignment: CDR1 LGHNA and CDR2 YNFKEQ. The CDR3 covers 19 residues. Trimming took 0 bases from V and 3 from J; bases not matched to a gene: 12.

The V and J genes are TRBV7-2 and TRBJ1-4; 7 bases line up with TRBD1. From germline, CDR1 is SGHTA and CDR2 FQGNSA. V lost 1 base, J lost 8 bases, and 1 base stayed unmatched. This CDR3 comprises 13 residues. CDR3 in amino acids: CASSLGTGEKLFF. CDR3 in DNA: TGTGCCAGCAGCTTAGGGACAGGAGAAAAACTGTTTTTT.

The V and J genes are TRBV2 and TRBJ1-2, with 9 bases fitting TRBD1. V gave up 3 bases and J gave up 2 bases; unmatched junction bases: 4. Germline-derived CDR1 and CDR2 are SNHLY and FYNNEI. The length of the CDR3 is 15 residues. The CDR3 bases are TGTGCCAGCAGTGAGATACAGGGGGCCAACTATGGCTACACCTTC. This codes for CASSEIQGANYGYTF.

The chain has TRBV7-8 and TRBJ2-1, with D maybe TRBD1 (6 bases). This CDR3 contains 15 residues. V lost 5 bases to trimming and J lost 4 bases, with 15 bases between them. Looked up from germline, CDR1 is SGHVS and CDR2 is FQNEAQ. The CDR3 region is CASSPSGDTYNEQFF. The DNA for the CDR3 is TGTGCCAGCAGCCCCTCAGGGGACACTTACAATGAGCAGTTCTTC.

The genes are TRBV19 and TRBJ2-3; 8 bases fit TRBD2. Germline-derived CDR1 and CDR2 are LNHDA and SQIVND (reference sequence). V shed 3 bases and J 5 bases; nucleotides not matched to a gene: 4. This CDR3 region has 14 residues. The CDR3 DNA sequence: TGTGCCAGTAGTATCCAGCTAGCGGGAGATACGCAGTATTTT. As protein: CASSIQLAGDTQYF.

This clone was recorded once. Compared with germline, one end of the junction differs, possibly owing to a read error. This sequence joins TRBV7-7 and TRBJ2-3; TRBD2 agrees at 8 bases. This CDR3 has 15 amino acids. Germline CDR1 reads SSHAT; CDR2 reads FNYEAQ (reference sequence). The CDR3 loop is CASSPGSGSTDTQYF. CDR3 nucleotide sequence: TGTGCTAGCAGCCCCGGCAGCGGGAGTACAGATACGCAGTATTTT.

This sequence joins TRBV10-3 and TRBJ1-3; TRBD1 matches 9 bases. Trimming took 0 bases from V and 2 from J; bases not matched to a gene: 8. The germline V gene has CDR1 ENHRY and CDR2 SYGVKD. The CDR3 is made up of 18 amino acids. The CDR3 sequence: CAISESLDRGIAGNTIYF. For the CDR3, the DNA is TGTGCCATCAGTGAGTCGCTGGACAGGGGAATCGCTGGAAACACCATATATTTT.

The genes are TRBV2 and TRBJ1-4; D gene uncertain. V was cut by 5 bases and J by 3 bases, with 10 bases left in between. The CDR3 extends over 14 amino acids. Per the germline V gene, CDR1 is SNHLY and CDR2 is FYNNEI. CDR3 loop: CASSQDGSNEKLFF. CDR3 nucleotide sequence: TGTGCCAGCAGTCAGGACGGGTCTAATGAAAAACTGTTTTTT.

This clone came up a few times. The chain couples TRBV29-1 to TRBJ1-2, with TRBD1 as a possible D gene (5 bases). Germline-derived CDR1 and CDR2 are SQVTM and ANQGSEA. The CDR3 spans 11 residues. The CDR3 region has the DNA TGCACAACCAGTCCAGGGAACGGCTACACCTTC. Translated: CTTSPGNGYTF.

The chain's CDR3 is CASSKGRDFSSYNEQFF. The CDR3 DNA reads as TGTGCCAGCAGCAAAGGTCGGGACTTTAGCTCCTACAATGAGCAGTTCTTC. The V call is TRBV21-1, the J call TRBJ2-1; TRBD2 reflects the table's D call only, with no check against the DNA. TRBV21-1 is given as a pseudogene. CDR3 length: 17 amino acids.

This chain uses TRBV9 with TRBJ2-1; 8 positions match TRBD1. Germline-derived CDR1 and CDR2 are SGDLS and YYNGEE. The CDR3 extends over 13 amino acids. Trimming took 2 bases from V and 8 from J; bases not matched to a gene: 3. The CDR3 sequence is CASSVQGAYEQFF. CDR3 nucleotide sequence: TGTGCCAGCAGCGTGCAGGGGGCCTATGAGCAGTTCTTC.

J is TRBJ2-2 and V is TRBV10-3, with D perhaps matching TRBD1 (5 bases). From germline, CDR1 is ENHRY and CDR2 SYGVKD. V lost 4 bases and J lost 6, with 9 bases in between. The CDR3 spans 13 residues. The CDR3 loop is CAISVRDPGELFF. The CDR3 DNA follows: TGTGCCATCAGTGTCAGGGATCCCGGGGAGCTGTTTTTT.